The source of this TCR beta chain is a study of blood T cell repertoires in COVID-19 (dated by TCRdb to the early 2020s). Background on the whole study: The collaborator samples originated in the United States, Italy and Spain and spanned the acute and convalescent phases of COVID-19. The prospective study material was composed of cDNA or gDNA derived from T cells, B-cell-depleted T cells, or PBMCs. Deeply sampled blood TCRbeta repertoires from subjects exposed to, actively infected with, or recovered from COVID-19 were included in the dataset. The repertoires were released in a freely available public database meant as a resource for research on the immune response to SARS-CoV-2. Samples came from the ongoing ImmuneRACE study (first 160 participants) plus 1,254 subjects from 6 global collaborators. A de-identified subject ID, COVID-19 status, age in years and sex were almost always included in the sample metadata. Where available, HLA class I and class II types were taken from metadata supplied by the sample provider and were not determined by assay-based typing. Results and caveats for the whole study, not just this receptor: Clinical and demographic metadata were provided uncurated, with the amount varying by source and participant.

As regards this clone: No antigen is known for it. No much larger clone exists at a distance of one base, and base qualities are not known.

TCRbeta CDR3 regions were amplified from genomic DNA by means of the immunoSEQ Assay, a bias-controlled multiplex PCR. Per the original workflow: Within the assay, amplification of reference gene primers was used to estimate how many nucleated cells each sample contained. To quantify the absolute abundance of each unique TCRbeta CDR3 rearrangement, sequence reads were collapsed and filtered. For each sample, productive Simpson clonality was calculated by taking the square root of Simpson's diversity index across productive rearrangements. This is the immuneACCESS table as TCRdb keeps it, with only in-frame sequences that have V and J called. A part of the clones is gone; compared with another copy, unresolved V genes explain less than half, and the rest is unexplained. That table supplies the V and J calls and clone size; D and trimming were determined from the DNA. The sample table records approximately 45,000 clones; 80% to 90% of these occur just once. Of the sample, 4.5% to 6% falls within the top ten clones.

Each collaborating institution followed its own protocols to collect whole blood in K2EDTA tubes. For TCRbeta analysis, collaborators shipped samples as frozen whole blood, isolated PBMCs, or DNA extracted from either of those sample types. The CDR3, from cysteine to phenylalanine, totals 12 residues. Only the CDR3 DNA is retained, 36 bases long and in frame from the first base. Sequences SGHTA (CDR1) and FQGNSA (CDR2) are obtained from the germline V gene. Relative to germline, V is 3 bases shorter and J is 4 bases shorter, with 4 bases between their ends. The sample taken for sequencing was peripheral blood. This receptor was obtained from a human donor in a cohort sampled during active COVID-19. The chain is encoded by TRBV7-2 joined to TRBJ2-1; no D gene is confidently identified. The CDR3: CASSFGYNEQFF. Here is the DNA: TGTGCCAGCAGCTTCGGTTACAATGAGCAGTTCTTC.